Shown below are 27 T cell receptor beta chains from a single sample sequenced in a study of CD8+ T cells in alopecia areata. Reverse transcription of extracted RNA yielded cDNA, which provided the sequencing template. Sequencing used immunoSEQ multiplex PCR; TCRdb keeps in-frame clones, though not all of them. The repertoire holds under 150,000 clones, with less than 65% as singletons. The specimen was CD8+ T cells sorted from blood. These receptors were obtained from a human donor in good health.

This rearrangement joins TRBV15 to TRBJ1-1; D gene uncertain. Per the germline V gene, CDR1 is LNHNV and CDR2 is YYDKDF (reference sequence). Deletions cut 0 bases from V and 0 bases from J, with 8 bases between. The length of the CDR3 is 15 residues. Here the CDR3 reads CATSRDGSMNTEAFF. In DNA, the CDR3 is TGTGCCACCAGCAGAGATGGGAGCATGAACACTGAAGCTTTCTTT.

The chain carries TRBV6-5 and TRBJ1-4; D possibly corresponds to TRBD1 (6 bases). The V end lost 0 bases, the J end lost 7 bases, and 15 bases lay between the germline ends. Germline CDR1 and CDR2: MNHEY and SVGAGI. The length of the CDR3 is 16 residues. CDR3 in amino acids: CASSYSSWGASEKLFF. The CDR3 DNA follows: TGTGCCAGCAGTTACTCCTCGTGGGGGGCGTCTGAAAAACTGTTTTTT.

This chain's CDR3 is CASSLMRSNEQFF. The DNA of the CDR3 is TGTGCCAGCAGTTTAATGCGGTCCAATGAGCAGTTCTTC. V gene TRBV27 combines with J gene TRBJ2-1; D is uncertain. The CDR3 extends over 13 amino acids. V was clipped by 2 bases and J by 6 bases, with 8 bases between them. Germline CDR1 and CDR2: MNHEY and SMNVEV (reference sequence).

This sequence joins TRBV28 and TRBJ2-2; TRBD2 aligns across 7 bases. V lost 4 bases to trimming and J lost 4 bases; unmatched junction nucleotides: 9. The CDR3 consists of 16 residues. The germline V gene encodes CDR1 MDHEN and CDR2 SYDVKM. This CDR3 reads CASSSAAREATGELFF. The CDR3, as DNA: TGTGCCAGCAGTTCAGCCGCACGGGAGGCCACCGGGGAGCTGTTTTTT.

This rearrangement joins TRBV4-1 to TRBJ2-2; 8 nucleotides line up with TRBD1. This CDR3 spans 16 amino acids. With V trimmed by 3 bases and J by 4 bases, 7 bases remained unmatched. CDR1 is MGHRA, CDR2 YSYEKL, per germline. Written as DNA, the CDR3 is TGCGCCAGCAGCCATCCGGGACAGGTATTCACCGGGGAGCTGTTTTTT. Translating gives CASSHPGQVFTGELFF.

This clone has just a few counts. This chain joins TRBV2 and TRBJ2-1; unclear D gene. V dropped 1 base and J dropped 5 bases, with 6 bases sitting between them. The CDR3 is made up of 13 amino acids. Germline CDR1 and CDR2: SNHLY and FYNNEI. CDR3 in amino acids: CASSEVTNNEQFF. The CDR3 bases are TGTGCCAGCAGTGAAGTGACCAACAATGAGCAGTTCTTC.

The chain carries TRBV6-5 and TRBJ2-5; TRBD1 aligns across 7 bases. This CDR3 spans 15 amino acids. Germline values: CDR1 MNHEY, CDR2 SVGAGI. J lost 5 bases, V lost 0 bases, and 6 bases had no gene match. The CDR3: CASSYSRGGSETQYF. In nucleotides, the CDR3 is TGTGCCAGCAGTTACTCGCGAGGGGGCAGCGAGACCCAGTACTTC.

This chain uses TRBV25-1 with TRBJ2-4; no reliable D call. V lost 8 bases and J lost 0, with 14 bases in between. The CDR3 consists of 15 residues. Germline V gene lookup returns CDR1 MGHDK and CDR2 SYGVNS. The CDR3 DNA reads as TGTGCCAGCTCCCCACCTGAAATAGCCAAAAACATTCAGTACTTC. Amino acids: CASSPPEIAKNIQYF.

A few counts support this clone. In DNA form, the CDR3 reads TGCGCCAGCAGCCAGAGTGTGGGTACCTACGAGCAGTACTTC. It encodes CASSQSVGTYEQYF. V and J are TRBV4-1 and TRBJ2-7, with unresolved D. V lost 3 bases and J 2 bases, leaving 11 bases between the germline ends. The CDR3 runs to 14 residues. Germline assignment: CDR1 MGHRA and CDR2 YSYEKL.

The gene calls are TRBV27 and TRBJ2-1; D call uncertain. V was pared by 3 bases and J by 5 bases, with 8 bases between. The CDR3 extends over 13 amino acids. CDR1 is MNHEY, CDR2 SMNVEV, per germline (reference sequence). CDR3 residues: CASSLNRNNEQFF. The CDR3 nucleotides read TGTGCCAGCAGTTTGAACAGAAACAATGAGCAGTTCTTC.

V gene TRBV14 combines with J gene TRBJ2-2, with unresolved D. This CDR3 comprises 13 residues. Germline V gene lookup returns CDR1 SGHDN and CDR2 FVKESK. V lost 4 bases, J lost 5 bases, and 8 bases lay in between. Written as DNA, the CDR3 is TGTGCCAGCAGCCCCACGCGGACCGGGGAGCTGTTTTTT. Encoded protein: CASSPTRTGELFF.

J is TRBJ2-2 and V is TRBV5-1, with 14 bases that match TRBD2. The CDR3 is 16 residues long. The junction had 6 bases not matched to a gene; V was cut back by 4 bases and J by 7 bases. Germline values: CDR1 SGHRS, CDR2 YFSETQ. The CDR3 spells CASSPPTSGRDGELFF. The CDR3 DNA is TGCGCCAGCAGCCCCCCGACTAGCGGGAGGGACGGGGAGCTGTTTTTT.

The chain is built from TRBV20-1 and TRBJ2-5; D remains ambiguous. Germline V gene lookup returns CDR1 DFQATT and CDR2 SNEGSKA (reference sequence). The CDR3 totals 11 residues. V was clipped by 1 base and J by 2 bases, with 2 bases between them. The CDR3 nucleotides read TGCAGTGCTAGAGCTCAAGAGACCCAGTACTTC. This sequence encodes CSARAQETQYF.

This chain joins TRBV5-1 and TRBJ2-7, with a possible D match to TRBD2 (6 bases). The CDR3 extends over 12 amino acids. Trimming left V 4 bases short and J 9 bases short, with 14 bases between. Germline CDR1 is SGHRS and CDR2 is YFSETQ. CDR3 in DNA: TGCGCCAGCAGCCGATGGAGGGATTGGCAGTACTTC. Amino acids: CASSRWRDWQYF.

The chain links TRBV29-1 to TRBJ2-1; D is perhaps TRBD1 or TRBD2 (6 bases each). Deletions cut 3 bases from V and 6 bases from J, with 15 bases between. There are 14 residues in the CDR3. In germline, CDR1 is SQVTM, CDR2 ANQGSEA. The CDR3 nucleotides are TGCAGCGTTGATGGTCAGGGGACTTTCAATGAGCAGTTCTTC. It codes for CSVDGQGTFNEQFF.

The chain joins TRBV7-3 to TRBJ2-2; 8 bases are shared with TRBD2. V dropped 4 bases and J dropped 7; count of bases not matched to a gene: 11. Germline lookup yields CDR1 SGHTA and CDR2 FQGTGA. The CDR3 spans 16 residues. DNA of the CDR3: TGTGCCAGCAGCTCCCCGGGAGGGCCGGATGGCGGGGAGCTGTTTTTT. It codes for CASSSPGGPDGGELFF.

The J gene is TRBJ2-1, the V gene TRBV27, with 7 bases that match TRBD2. The CDR3 covers 13 residues. Per germline, CDR1 MNHEY and CDR2 SMNVEV (reference sequence). V shed 8 bases and J 0 bases; nucleotides not matched to a gene: 1. CDR3 loop: CASGEGSYNEQFF. The DNA of the CDR3 is TGTGCCAGCGGGGAGGGCTCCTACAATGAGCAGTTCTTC.

This clone came up a few times. The CDR3 coding sequence is TGCAGCGTTTATGGGGCCTGGCACGAGCAGTACTTC. It codes for CSVYGAWHEQYF. The V and J genes are TRBV29-1 and TRBJ2-7; a possible D gene is TRBD1 (5 bases). V was shortened by 5 bases and J by 5 bases, with 13 bases between the two germline ends. Germline V gene lookup returns CDR1 SQVTM and CDR2 ANQGSEA. The CDR3 has 12 amino acids.

The chain links TRBV30 to TRBJ1-1, with D hard to call. Trimming stripped 4 bases from V and 0 bases from J, with 3 bases between. The V gene's germline CDR1 is GTSNPN and CDR2 SVGIG (reference sequence). This CDR3 region has 11 residues. The CDR3 region is CAWMVNTEAFF. CDR3 in DNA: TGTGCCTGGATGGTGAACACTGAAGCTTTCTTT.

V usage is TRBV28 and J usage is TRBJ2-1; no reliable D call. The V and J ends lost 2 bases and 8 bases respectively, with 10 bases between them. Germline-derived CDR1 and CDR2 are MDHEN and SYDVKM. The CDR3 covers 13 residues. CDR3: CASSLRAVDEQFF. CDR3 in DNA: TGTGCCAGCAGTTTAAGGGCAGTCGATGAGCAGTTCTTC.

This clone has just a few counts. The rearrangement uses TRBV4-1 and TRBJ2-3; 10 nucleotides line up with TRBD2. The CDR3 consists of 15 residues. The ends lost 4 bases at V and 6 bases at J; junction bases unmatched: 7. Germline V lookup: CDR1 MGHRA, CDR2 YSYEKL. This CDR3 reads CASSRGLAEGDTQYF. The CDR3 nucleotides read TGCGCCAGCAGCCGAGGACTAGCGGAGGGCGATACGCAGTATTTT.

This sequence joins TRBV20-1 and TRBJ2-1, with TRBD2 as a possible D gene (5 bases). V was trimmed by 4 bases and J by 10 bases, leaving 11 bases between them. Looked up from germline, CDR1 is DFQATT and CDR2 is SNEGSKA (reference sequence). CDR3 length: 11 amino acids. CDR3 in amino acids: CSATLAWEQFF. CDR3 nucleotide sequence: TGCAGTGCTACCCTAGCTTGGGAGCAGTTCTTC.

The chain is built from TRBV2 and TRBJ2-5; D uncertain. The germline gives CDR1 SNHLY, CDR2 FYNNEI. V was pared by 7 bases and J by 7 bases, with 7 bases between. This CDR3 comprises 10 residues. This CDR3 is CASIQVTQYF. The CDR3 DNA is TGTGCCAGCATTCAGGTGACCCAGTACTTC.

The chain recombines TRBV27 with TRBJ2-3; perhaps TRBD2 as D (6 bases). Trimming took off 1 base at V and 6 bases at J, with 11 bases between the two ends. This CDR3 has 14 amino acids. CDR1 MNHEY and CDR2 SMNVEV come from the germline V gene (reference sequence). This chain's CDR3 is CASSLLGGADTQYF. In DNA form, the CDR3 reads TGTGCCAGCAGTTTATTGGGGGGAGCGGATACGCAGTATTTT.

The J gene is TRBJ2-1, the V gene TRBV7-9; D possibly corresponds to TRBD2 (6 bases). The CDR3 is made up of 17 amino acids. Germline V gene data show CDR1 as SEHNR and CDR2 as FQNEAQ (reference sequence). V shed 5 bases and J shed 3 bases, with 20 bases lying between them. The CDR3 nucleotides are TGTGCCAGCAGCCAACCACTTAGACTAGAGGACTACAATGAGCAGTTCTTC. Protein: CASSQPLRLEDYNEQFF.

Only one count was recorded for this clone. The gene calls are TRBV29-1 and TRBJ2-7; 10 positions agree with TRBD2. Germline CDR1 reads SQVTM; CDR2 reads ANQGSEA. V was clipped by 6 bases and J by 6 bases; unmatched bases: 2. The CDR3 has 11 amino acids. The CDR3 protein is CSVPSGSEQYF. The CDR3 DNA reads TGCAGCGTCCCTAGCGGGAGCGAGCAGTACTTC.

This clone was seen once. This chain connects TRBV7-9 to TRBJ2-1; D perhaps matches TRBD2 (6 bases). V was cut by 0 bases and J by 5 bases, with 23 bases left in between. Germline values: CDR1 SEHNR, CDR2 FQNEAQ (reference sequence). CDR3 size: 19 residues. CDR3 DNA sequence: TGTGCCAGCAGCTTAGCTTTGCTGGTTCACGCGGGGAGCAACAATGAGCAGTTCTTC. Translation: CASSLALLVHAGSNNEQFF.